Below, 25 T cell receptor beta chains from the same sample are listed, as sequenced in a study of siplizumab effects on memory and regulatory T cells. Data came from immunoSEQ multiplex PCR; TCRdb stores just in-frame clones and leaves some out. The repertoire holds approximately 97,000 clones, with about 93% as singletons. Sequences were obtained from CD4+ T cells sorted from blood. Every receptor here comes from a human donor in good health.

This clone appeared a single time. The chain is built from TRBV10-3 and TRBJ2-1; D remains ambiguous. Germline V gene data show CDR1 as ENHRY and CDR2 as SYGVKD. The V gene lost 2 bases and the J gene lost 4 bases, with 6 bases spanning the gap. This CDR3 region has 13 residues. The CDR3 is CAISELPYNEQFF. For the CDR3, the DNA is TGTGCCATCAGTGAGCTACCGTACAATGAGCAGTTCTTC.

The V and J genes are TRBV28 and TRBJ2-5, with TRBD2 matching 11 bases. The CDR3 totals 14 residues. V lost 6 bases, J lost 4 bases, and 4 bases stayed unmatched. Germline V gene sequence: CDR1 MDHEN, CDR2 SYDVKM. CDR3: CASRDLAGGETQYF. CDR3 nucleotides: TGTGCCAGCAGGGACCTAGCGGGAGGAGAGACCCAGTACTTC.

The chain uses TRBV7-2 and TRBJ2-7, with 14 bases identical to TRBD2. This CDR3 has 16 residues. Germline CDR1 reads SGHTA; CDR2 reads FQGNSA. V shed 1 base, J shed 7 bases, and the junction held 6 bases outside the gene matches. The CDR3 loop reads CASSLDYGTSGREQYF. For the CDR3, the DNA is TGTGCCAGCAGCTTAGACTACGGGACTAGCGGGAGAGAGCAGTACTTC.

This chain uses TRBV28 with TRBJ2-1; TRBD1 matches 7 bases. CDR1 and CDR2 (germline): MDHEN, SYDVKM. CDR3 length: 14 amino acids. The ends lost 5 bases at V and 3 bases at J; junction bases unmatched: 4. CDR3 protein: CASSGQDHYNEQFF. In DNA, the CDR3 is TGTGCCAGCAGTGGACAGGATCACTACAATGAGCAGTTCTTC.

This chain uses TRBV19 with TRBJ1-2, with 7 bases matching TRBD1. The CDR3 has 13 residues. V was pared by 6 bases and J by 4 bases, with 5 bases of the junction left unmatched. The V gene's germline CDR1 is LNHDA and CDR2 SQIVND (reference sequence). The CDR3 is CASSQGGGYGYTF. CDR3 bases: TGTGCCAGTAGCCAGGGGGGAGGCTATGGCTACACCTTC.

This clone was seen once. The V gene is TRBV5-6, the J gene TRBJ2-7, with a weak D call TRBD1 (6 bases). The V end was cut by 3 bases, the J end by 4 bases, with 23 bases between. The CDR3 contains 17 residues. CDR1 is SGHDT and CDR2 is YYEEEE in the germline V gene. CDR3 sequence reads: CASSSQPWGEGDYEQYF. As DNA, the CDR3 is TGTGCCAGCAGCTCACAACCCTGGGGAGAGGGGGATTACGAGCAGTACTTC.

V is TRBV18 and J is TRBJ2-7, with TRBD1 matching over 8 bases. The CDR3 runs 16 residues. The V gene end was trimmed by 6 bases and the J gene end by 3 bases; junction bases not matched to a gene: 13. Germline V gives CDR1 KGHSH, CDR2 LQKENI. CDR3 protein: CASSGAGTGGYYEQYF. Written as DNA, the CDR3 is TGTGCCAGCTCCGGAGCCGGTACAGGGGGATACTACGAGCAGTACTTC.

The chain recombines TRBV13 with TRBJ1-3; D is possibly TRBD1 (5 bases). CDR1 and CDR2 from the germline V gene are PRHDT and FYEKMQ (reference sequence). Trimming shortened V by 5 bases and J by 2 bases, and 19 bases separated the two germline ends. This CDR3 is built from 17 residues. This CDR3 reads CASSAYSPGIPGNTIYF. Here the CDR3 DNA reads TGTGCCAGCAGCGCATACTCCCCAGGGATCCCTGGAAACACCATATATTTT. Drawing the rest from reference TRBV13 and TRBJ1-3, the complete variable domain is AAGVIQSPRHLIKEKRETATLKCYPIPRHDTVYWYQQGPGQDPQFLISFYEKMQSDKGSIPDRFSAQQFSDYHSELNMSSLELGDSALYFCASSAYSPGIPGNTIYFGEGSWLTVV.

V is TRBV9 and J is TRBJ2-5; 7 nucleotides align to TRBD1. The CDR3 has 15 amino acids. Per germline, CDR1 SGDLS and CDR2 YYNGEE. Trimming took 3 bases from V and 1 from J; bases not matched to a gene: 6. DNA of the CDR3: TGTGCCAGCAGCGAAACGACAGGGATCCAAGAGACCCAGTACTTC. Amino acid sequence: CASSETTGIQETQYF.

The chain joins TRBV18 to TRBJ2-7; perhaps D is TRBD1 or TRBD2 (6 bases each). Per the germline V gene, CDR1 is KGHSH and CDR2 is LQKENI. The germline V and J ends were trimmed by 2 bases and 1 base, with 15 bases remaining between them. The CDR3 covers 16 residues. The CDR3 nucleotides are TGTGCCAGCTCACCAAGGACAGCGGGTCTATCCTACGAGCAGTACTTC. It specifies CASSPRTAGLSYEQYF.

The chain has TRBV19 and TRBJ2-7; 8 nucleotides line up with TRBD1. The CDR3 has 16 amino acids. The trim removed 5 bases at V and 1 base at J, leaving 10 bases unmatched. From germline, CDR1 is LNHDA and CDR2 SQIVND (reference sequence). The CDR3 DNA reads TGTGCCAGTAGTCCCAAGGACAGGGTTGGATCCTACGAGCAGTACTTC. Protein sequence: CASSPKDRVGSYEQYF.

The J gene is TRBJ1-2, the V gene TRBV7-9, with TRBD1 as a possible D gene (5 bases). V was clipped by 5 bases and J by 7 bases, with 17 bases between them. CDR1 and CDR2 from the germline V gene are SEHNR and FQNEAQ (reference sequence). The length of the CDR3 is 14 residues. CDR3 bases: TGTGCCAGCAGCGTCTTGGCGCGGGGGACTGGCTACACCTTC. The encoded protein is CASSVLARGTGYTF.

The chain carries TRBV19 and TRBJ2-1, with TRBD1 as a possible D gene (6 bases). This CDR3 region has 14 residues. Germline V gene sequence: CDR1 LNHDA, CDR2 SQIVND (reference sequence). Trimming shortened V by 0 bases and J by 10 bases, and 13 bases separated the two germline ends. Written as DNA, the CDR3 is TGTGCCAGTAGTATAGATCACAGGGTCGGAGAGCAGTTCTTC. Its protein is CASSIDHRVGEQFF.

The chain couples TRBV5-8 to TRBJ2-1, with 13 bases matching TRBD2. After removal of 3 bases from V and 7 bases from J, the junction contained 10 bases not matched to a gene. CDR1 is SGHTS and CDR2 is YDEGEE in the germline V gene. This CDR3 region has 17 residues. The CDR3 region has the DNA TGTGCCAGCAGCTCAGGACTAGCGGGAGTAGGGAGGAATGAGCAGTTCTTC. Amino acid sequence: CASSSGLAGVGRNEQFF. Drawing the rest from reference TRBV5-8 and TRBJ2-1, the complete variable domain is EAGVTQSPTHLIKTRGQQATLRCSPISGHTSVYWYQQALGLGLQFLLWYDEGEERNRGNFPPRFSGRQFPNYSSELNVNALELEDSALYLCASSSGLAGVGRNEQFFGPGTRLTVL.

The chain couples TRBV12-5 to TRBJ2-1; tentatively, D is TRBD1 or TRBD2 (5 bases each). The CDR3 is 16 residues long. V gave up 1 base and J gave up 0 bases, with 10 bases separating them. Germline V gene lookup returns CDR1 LGHNT and CDR2 FRNRAP. CDR3 nucleotide sequence: TGTGCTAGTGGTTTGGGGGGGAGCCGCTCCTACAATGAGCAGTTCTTC. As protein: CASGLGGSRSYNEQFF.

The genes are TRBV5-1 and TRBJ2-7; TRBD1 agrees at 8 bases. V lost 4 bases to trimming and J lost 7 bases; unmatched junction nucleotides: 10. The CDR3 loop spans 14 amino acids. Germline-derived CDR1 and CDR2 are SGHRS and YFSETQ. The CDR3 DNA reads TGCGCCAGCAGCCTGGGACAGGTAATGGGGGAGCAGTACTTC. It specifies CASSLGQVMGEQYF.

This clone was counted once. A junction end diverges from the germline sequence, so it may reflect a read error. J is TRBJ1-2 and V is TRBV27; a possible D gene is TRBD1 (6 bases). Germline loops: CDR1 MNHEY, CDR2 SMNVEV (reference sequence). The CDR3 spans 15 residues. CDR3 amino acids: CASSPRTGSNNGYTF. The CDR3 DNA is TGTGCCAGCAGTCCGCGAACAGGGAGTAACAATGGCTACACCTTC.

The rearrangement uses TRBV30 and TRBJ2-5; weak D call: TRBD2 (5 bases). The CDR3 sequence is 15 residues long. V was clipped by 1 base and J by 5 bases, with 17 bases between them. Looked up from germline, CDR1 is GTSNPN and CDR2 is SVGIG (reference sequence). CDR3 in amino acids: CAWSAARGIGETQYF. The CDR3 nucleotides are TGTGCCTGGAGTGCGGCCCGAGGGATCGGGGAGACCCAGTACTTC.

The chain couples TRBV4-2 to TRBJ1-2; no clear D gene. V was clipped by 1 base and J by 8 bases, with 20 bases between them. CDR1 is LGHNA, CDR2 YNFKEQ, per germline. The CDR3 extends over 16 amino acids. Here the CDR3 DNA reads TGTGCCAGCAGCCAAGGTACGGCTCCCTCCCCTTGGGGCTACACCTTC. Translation gives CASSQGTAPSPWGYTF.

In DNA, the CDR3 is TGTGCCAGCAGCGCGGACAGGGGGTACGAGCAGTACTTC. Translation gives CASSADRGYEQYF. V and J are TRBV7-2 and TRBJ2-7; 10 bases are a match to TRBD1. The CDR3 totals 13 residues. The ends lost 5 bases at V and 4 bases at J; junction bases unmatched: 2. Per the germline V gene, CDR1 is SGHTA and CDR2 is FQGNSA. Based on the CDR3 plus reference TRBV7-2 and TRBJ2-7, the full variable domain is GAGVSQSPSNKVTEKGKDVELRCDPISGHTALYWYRQSLGQGLEFLIYFQGNSAPDKSGLPSDRFSAERTGGSVSTLTIQRTQQEDSAVYLCASSADRGYEQYFGPGTRLTVT.

This sequence joins TRBV9 and TRBJ2-2; D gene ambiguous. V lost 0 bases, J lost 0 bases, and 9 bases lay in between. The CDR3 runs 16 residues. CDR1 SGDLS and CDR2 YYNGEE come from the germline V gene. CDR3 amino acids: CASSVAASTNTGELFF. The CDR3 bases are TGTGCCAGCAGCGTAGCGGCGTCAACGAACACCGGGGAGCTGTTTTTT. Together with reference TRBV9 and TRBJ2-2, the CDR3 gives the full variable domain: DSGVTQTPKHLITATGQRVTLRCSPRSGDLSVYWYQQSLDQGLQFLIQYYNGEERAKGNILERFSAQQFPDLHSELNLSSLELGDSALYFCASSVAASTNTGELFFGEGSRLTVL.

This chain connects TRBV18 to TRBJ2-1, with a tentative D call TRBD1 (5 bases). The CDR3 consists of 18 residues. CDR1 KGHSH and CDR2 LQKENI come from the germline V gene. Trimming stripped 4 bases from V and 0 bases from J, with 19 bases between. The DNA of the CDR3 is TGTGCCAGCTCACTAGGGGCGACATTACAGAGCTCCTACAATGAGCAGTTCTTC. It codes for CASSLGATLQSSYNEQFF. The whole variable domain, remainder taken from reference TRBV18 and TRBJ2-1, is NAGVMQNPRHLVRRRGQEARLRCSPMKGHSHVYWYRQLPEEGLKFMVYLQKENIIDESGMPKERFSAEFPKEGPSILRIQQVVRGDSAAYFCASSLGATLQSSYNEQFFGPGTRLTVL.

This chain joins TRBV6-6 and TRBJ2-7; D could derive from TRBD1 or TRBD2 (5 bases each). CDR1 MNHNY and CDR2 SVGAGI come from the germline V gene (reference sequence). The V end was cut by 5 bases, the J end by 2 bases, with 10 bases between. The CDR3 is 13 amino acids. CDR3 in amino acids: CASSRGSTYEQYF. As DNA, the CDR3 is TGTGCCAGCAGTCGGGGCAGTACCTACGAGCAGTACTTC.

The chain carries TRBV11-3 and TRBJ2-3, with D unclear. V shed 1 base and J shed 0 bases, with 5 bases lying between them. The CDR3 consists of 14 residues. CDR1 SGHNT and CDR2 YENEEA come from the germline V gene. Written as DNA, the CDR3 is TGTGCCAGCAGCTTAGTGGCTAGCACAGATACGCAGTATTTT. Translated: CASSLVASTDTQYF.

V is TRBV14 and J is TRBJ2-5; D is unresolved. Germline CDR1 and CDR2: SGHDN and FVKESK. There are 17 residues in the CDR3. V was cut by 1 base and J by 2 bases, with 17 bases left in between. This CDR3 is CASSQGYLGFGQETQYF. The CDR3 region has the DNA TGTGCCAGCAGCCAAGGCTATTTGGGGTTTGGACAAGAGACCCAGTACTTC.